This TCR beta chain was sequenced in a study of blood T cell repertoires in COVID-19. At the level of the study: Acute-phase and convalescent COVID-19 samples originated in the United States, Italy and Spain. In each case, the material was cDNA or gDNA derived from T cells, B-cell-depleted T cells, or PBMCs.

Per the original data handling: Estimation of nucleated cell counts was performed using reference gene primer amplification. Here immunoSEQ multiplex PCR was the method, and the copy in TCRdb shows in-frame clones only, minus some. Clone size and the V and J calls come from that table; the DNA yielded D and trimming. The data contain 150,000 to 200,000 clones, 75% to 90% of them singletons. Trimming shortened V by 5 bases and J by 2 bases, and 14 bases separated the two germline ends. The CDR3 sequence is 15 residues long. Germline lookup yields CDR1 LGHNT and CDR2 FRNRAP. The sequence was obtained from a man between 65 and 85 years old with active or convalescent COVID-19. Sequenced: peripheral blood. This chain links TRBV12-5 with TRBJ2-3, with TRBD1 as a possible D gene (7 bases). CDR3 nucleotides: TGTGCTAGTGGTCGCGGGACAGACCACACAGATACGCAGTATTTT. Protein sequence: CASGRGTDHTDTQYF.